A single sample is the source of the 27 T cell receptor beta chains below, sequenced in a study of T cell changes during pregnancy in multiple sclerosis. Sequenced by immunoSEQ multiplex PCR; TCRdb stores in-frame clones only, minus some. This table holds more than 100,000 clones, roughly 92% found once. The source material was peripheral blood, sampled after pregnancy. The receptors were gathered from a female donor with multiple sclerosis, enrolled in a pregnancy study.

The chain uses TRBV25-1 and TRBJ2-7; D perhaps matches TRBD2 (5 bases). There are 14 residues in the CDR3. The V end was cut by 0 bases, the J end by 4 bases, with 10 bases between. Germline CDR1 MGHDK, CDR2 SYGVNS. The CDR3 region has the DNA TGTGCCAGCAGTGAATATCCGAGAGGGTACGAGCAGTACTTC. Its protein is CASSEYPRGYEQYF.

The V and J genes are TRBV4-3 and TRBJ1-2; the D is unclear. V lost 1 base and J lost 2, with 11 bases in between. In germline, CDR1 is LGHNA, CDR2 YSLEER. The CDR3 extends over 15 amino acids. CDR3 bases: TGCGCCAGCAGCCAAGTGGGCAGTTACAACTATGGCTACACCTTC. Amino acids: CASSQVGSYNYGYTF.

This sequence joins TRBV27 and TRBJ2-1; TRBD1 might be the D (6 bases). The length of the CDR3 is 13 residues. The V gene's germline CDR1 is MNHEY and CDR2 SMNVEV (reference sequence). The ends were cut back, 4 bases at V and 9 bases at J, with 13 bases in the middle. The CDR3 DNA follows: TGTGCCAGCAGTTCTCCGGGACACCTTGAGCAGTTCTTC. Protein: CASSSPGHLEQFF.

The rearrangement joins TRBV21-1 to TRBJ1-6; the DNA was not compared with TRBD1, the D call given in the table. TRBV21-1 has pseudogene status. CDR3 length equals 15 residues. CDR3 nucleotide sequence: TGTGCCAGCAGCCGTGGGCCATCCGAGAATTCACCCCTCCACTTT. Translation: CASSRGPSENSPLHF.

The CDR3 DNA reads TGTGCCAGCAGTTACCCCGGACTAGCGGGGATTCCGTTCTTC. Translated: CASSYPGLAGIPFF. The V and J genes are TRBV27 and TRBJ2-1; 12 bases are shared with TRBD2. Germline lookup yields CDR1 MNHEY and CDR2 SMNVEV (reference sequence). The junction had 10 bases not matched to a gene; V was cut back by 4 bases and J by 15 bases. This CDR3 has 14 amino acids.

This sequence joins TRBV7-2 and TRBJ2-1; the D gene is possibly TRBD2 (7 bases). CDR3 length equals 12 residues. In germline, CDR1 is SGHTA, CDR2 FQGNSA. The V and J ends lost 10 bases and 9 bases respectively, with 16 bases between them. In nucleotides, the CDR3 is TGTGCCAACTCCCCCGCGGGGGCTGAGCAGTTCTTC. Its translation: CANSPAGAEQFF. Full variable domain (rest looked up from reference TRBV7-2 and TRBJ2-1): GAGVSQSPSNKVTEKGKDVELRCDPISGHTALYWYRQSLGQGLEFLIYFQGNSAPDKSGLPSDRFSAERTGGSVSTLTIQRTQQEDSAVYLCANSPAGAEQFFGPGTRLTVL.

The chain combines TRBV7-9 with TRBJ2-7; 9 positions match TRBD1. With 4 bases clipped from V and 6 bases from J, the junction kept 1 base outside the gene matches. This CDR3 is 12 amino acids long. Germline CDR1 is SEHNR and CDR2 is FQNEAQ (reference sequence). CDR3 DNA sequence: TGTGCCAGCAGCTCGGGACAGGGCGAGCAGTACTTC. It is translated as CASSSGQGEQYF.

This chain connects TRBV19 to TRBJ2-7; no clear D gene. This CDR3 has 14 amino acids. Germline lookup yields CDR1 LNHDA and CDR2 SQIVND (reference sequence). With 5 bases removed from V and 1 base from J, the gap between germline ends came to 12 bases. DNA for the CDR3: TGTGCCAGTAGTCGGCAGGTACCTTCCTACGAGCAGTACTTC. Its protein is CASSRQVPSYEQYF.

J is TRBJ2-7 and V is TRBV14; 10 nucleotides align to TRBD2. Germline lookup yields CDR1 SGHDN and CDR2 FVKESK. The CDR3 length is 16 residues. Germline trimming cut 3 bases from V and 5 bases from J; bases unmatched to any gene: 10. In DNA form, the CDR3 reads TGTGCCAGCAGCCAGGGAACGGCTAGCGGGAGCCACGAGCAGTACTTC. This gives the protein CASSQGTASGSHEQYF.

V and J are TRBV5-1 and TRBJ1-2; 7 bases line up with TRBD1. This CDR3 contains 15 residues. With 0 bases clipped from V and 4 bases from J, the junction kept 6 bases outside the gene matches. Per the germline V gene, CDR1 is SGHRS and CDR2 is YFSETQ. CDR3 DNA sequence: TGCGCCAGCAGCTTGGGAGAGCCAGGGGGCTATGGCTACACCTTC. It specifies CASSLGEPGGYGYTF.

The rearrangement joins TRBV6-6 to TRBJ1-1; 9 bases agree with TRBD1. V shed 2 bases and J 6 bases; nucleotides not matched to a gene: 4. The CDR3 sequence is 14 residues long. Germline lookup yields CDR1 MNHNY and CDR2 SVGAGI (reference sequence). The CDR3: CASSYRGQGSEAFF. The CDR3 DNA reads as TGTGCCAGCAGTTACAGGGGACAGGGCTCTGAAGCTTTCTTT.

The chain carries TRBV29-1 and TRBJ1-2; D is perhaps TRBD1 (5 bases). Trimming removed 0 bases from V and 6 bases from J, with 17 bases in between. Germline values: CDR1 SQVTM, CDR2 ANQGSEA. This CDR3 contains 15 residues. The CDR3 coding sequence is TGCAGCGTTGAAGATCTAGGGAGGTCAGGGAATGGCTACACCTTC. Residues: CSVEDLGRSGNGYTF.

The chain couples TRBV9 to TRBJ1-2; no firm D call. The CDR3 spans 15 residues. Germline-derived CDR1 and CDR2 are SGDLS and YYNGEE. V lost 3 bases to trimming and J lost 4 bases, with 16 bases between them. The CDR3 coding sequence is TGTGCCAGCAGCGGCGCGGAGAGGCGGTTCTATGGCTACACCTTC. The encoded protein is CASSGAERRFYGYTF.

The chain combines TRBV7-9 with TRBJ2-1; tentatively, D is TRBD1 (6 bases). Deletions cut 4 bases from V and 0 bases from J, with 13 bases between. The CDR3 has 16 amino acids. Germline V gives CDR1 SEHNR, CDR2 FQNEAQ (reference sequence). CDR3 sequence: CASSSLQGLSYNEQFF. The CDR3 nucleotides are TGTGCCAGCAGCTCACTACAGGGCCTCTCCTACAATGAGCAGTTCTTC.

The chain joins TRBV28 to TRBJ1-2; tentatively, D is TRBD1 (6 bases). From germline, CDR1 is MDHEN and CDR2 SYDVKM. V was cut by 6 bases and J by 2 bases, with 13 bases left in between. CDR3 length equals 14 residues. This CDR3 reads CASSSHTGNYGYTF. CDR3 coding DNA: TGTGCCAGCAGCTCTCATACAGGGAACTATGGCTACACCTTC.

The rearrangement uses TRBV19 and TRBJ2-7; D not resolved. Looked up from germline, CDR1 is LNHDA and CDR2 is SQIVND (reference sequence). Trimming took off 5 bases at V and 1 base at J, with 9 bases between the two ends. The length of the CDR3 is 13 residues. DNA for the CDR3: TGTGCCAGTAGTGTCAGTTTATCCTACGAGCAGTACTTC. It yields the protein CASSVSLSYEQYF.

V and J are TRBV18 and TRBJ2-4; D possibly corresponds to TRBD2 (5 bases). V was cut by 3 bases and J by 1 base, with 10 bases left in between. The CDR3 spans 15 residues. From germline, CDR1 is KGHSH and CDR2 LQKENI. The CDR3 here is CASSPLGGAKNIQYF. DNA of the CDR3: TGTGCCAGCTCACCCTTAGGAGGCGCCAAAAACATTCAGTACTTC.

This clone is a singleton in its sample. The rearrangement uses TRBV7-3 and TRBJ2-6, with 7 bases lining up with TRBD1. Germline V CDR1 and CDR2: SGHTA, FQGTGA. The V segment lost 3 bases and the J segment 2 bases; nucleotides outside the gene matches: 1. The CDR3 runs to 15 residues. As DNA, the CDR3 is TGTGCCAGCAGCTTGGGACAGCCTGGGGCCAACGTCCTGACTTTC. Protein product: CASSLGQPGANVLTF.

The CDR3 DNA is TGTGCCAGCAGCTTAGCCCCTAAGCTAGCGGCAGATACGCAGTATTTT. It specifies CASSLAPKLAADTQYF. V and J are TRBV11-2 and TRBJ2-3; 7 bases agree with TRBD2. Per the germline V gene, CDR1 is SGHAT and CDR2 is FQNNGV. CDR3 length: 16 residues. J lost 4 bases, V lost 1 base, and 8 bases had no gene match. The full variable domain, in which reference TRBV11-2 and TRBJ2-3 provide the parts outside the CDR3, is EAGVAQSPRYKIIEKRQSVAFWCNPISGHATLYWYQQILGQGPKLLIQFQNNGVVDDSQLPKDRFSAERLKGVDSTLKIQPAKLEDSAVYLCASSLAPKLAADTQYFGPGTRLTVL.

The CDR3 sequence: CASSTGTGASYGYTF. The CDR3 nucleotides read TGTGCCAGCAGCACCGGGACAGGGGCGTCCTATGGCTACACCTTC. V is TRBV7-2 and J is TRBJ1-2; 10 positions match TRBD1. J was trimmed by 4 bases and V by 5 bases; bases with no gene match: 7. CDR3 size: 15 residues. The germline CDR1 and CDR2 sequences are SGHTA and FQGNSA.

The rearrangement uses TRBV14 and TRBJ1-1; TRBD1 matches at 10 bases. Germline CDR1 and CDR2: SGHDN and FVKESK. J gave up 1 base and V 5 bases, and 4 bases lay outside the gene matches. This CDR3 region has 15 residues. The DNA of the CDR3 is TGTGCCAGCAGCAAGAGGACAGGGGGGAACACTGAAGCTTTCTTT. It codes for CASSKRTGGNTEAFF.

J is TRBJ1-2 and V is TRBV5-1, with 8 bases fitting TRBD1. Germline assignment: CDR1 SGHRS and CDR2 YFSETQ. This CDR3 is built from 16 residues. The V and J ends lost 4 bases and 2 bases, in that order; junction bases with no gene match: 10. CDR3 loop: CASSPRPGQGNYGYTF. CDR3 bases: TGCGCCAGCAGCCCCCGCCCCGGACAGGGCAACTATGGCTACACCTTC.

This chain joins TRBV30 and TRBJ2-6; D is uncertain. Trimming shortened V by 6 bases and J by 1 base, and 7 bases separated the two germline ends. The germline gives CDR1 GTSNPN, CDR2 SVGIG (reference sequence). The CDR3 sequence is 13 residues long. CDR3 protein: CACKPSGANVLTF. CDR3 DNA sequence: TGTGCCTGTAAGCCGTCTGGGGCCAACGTCCTGACTTTC.

This chain joins TRBV5-1 and TRBJ1-1, with 7 nucleotides matching TRBD1. This CDR3 has 16 residues. Unmatched junction bases numbered 9, after V lost 4 bases and J lost 0 bases. Germline CDR1 and CDR2: SGHRS and YFSETQ. The CDR3 loop is CASSHPTGRVNTEAFF. The CDR3 DNA follows: TGCGCCAGCAGCCACCCGACAGGGCGGGTGAACACTGAAGCTTTCTTT. The whole variable domain, filled in from reference TRBV5-1 and TRBJ1-1, reads KAGVTQTPRYLIKTRGQQVTLSCSPISGHRSVSWYQQTPGQGLQFLFEYFSETQRNKGNFPGRFSGRQFSNSRSEMNVSTLELGDSALYLCASSHPTGRVNTEAFFGQGTRLTVV.

The chain uses TRBV19 and TRBJ1-2; D ambiguous. Germline CDR1 reads LNHDA; CDR2 reads SQIVND (reference sequence). V was shortened by 7 bases and J by 4 bases, with 13 bases between the two germline ends. CDR3 length: 13 amino acids. CDR3 residues: CASIRSGVYGYTF. The DNA of the CDR3 is TGTGCCAGTATCCGGAGCGGAGTCTATGGCTACACCTTC.

V is TRBV19 and J is TRBJ1-5; D is undetermined. Trimming removed 5 bases at V and 7 bases at J, with 12 bases between. CDR3 length equals 13 residues. The germline V gene encodes CDR1 LNHDA and CDR2 SQIVND (reference sequence). CDR3 region: CASSDSPHQPQHF. The CDR3 coding sequence is TGTGCCAGTAGTGACTCCCCCCACCAGCCCCAGCATTTT.

The J gene is TRBJ1-1, the V gene TRBV28; 8 bases agree with TRBD1. This CDR3 spans 14 amino acids. V gave up 7 bases and J gave up 5 bases; unmatched junction bases: 9. Germline V gene lookup returns CDR1 MDHEN and CDR2 SYDVKM. The chain's CDR3 is CASITPRGRTEAFF. Written as DNA, the CDR3 is TGTGCCAGCATCACCCCCAGGGGGCGGACTGAAGCTTTCTTT.